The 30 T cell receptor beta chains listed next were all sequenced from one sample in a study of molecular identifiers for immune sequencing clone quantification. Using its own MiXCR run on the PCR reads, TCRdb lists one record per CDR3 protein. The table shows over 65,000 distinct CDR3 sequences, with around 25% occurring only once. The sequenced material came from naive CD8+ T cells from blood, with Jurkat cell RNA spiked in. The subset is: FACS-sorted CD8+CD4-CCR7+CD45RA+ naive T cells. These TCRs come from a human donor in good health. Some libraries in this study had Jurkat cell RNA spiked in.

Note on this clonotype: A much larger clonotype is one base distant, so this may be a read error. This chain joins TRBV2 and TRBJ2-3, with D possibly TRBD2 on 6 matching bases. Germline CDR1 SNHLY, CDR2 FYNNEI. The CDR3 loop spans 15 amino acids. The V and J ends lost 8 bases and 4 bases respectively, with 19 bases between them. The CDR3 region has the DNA TGTGCCAGCCCTGATCTGGAGGAGGGCGCAGATACGCAGTATTTT. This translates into CASPDLEEGADTQYF. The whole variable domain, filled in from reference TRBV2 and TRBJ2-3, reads EPEVTQTPSHQVTQMGQEVILRCVPISNHLYFYWYRQILGQKVEFLVSFYNNEISEKSEIFDDQFSVERPDGSNFTLKIRSTKLEDSAMYFCASPDLEEGADTQYFGPGTRLTVL.

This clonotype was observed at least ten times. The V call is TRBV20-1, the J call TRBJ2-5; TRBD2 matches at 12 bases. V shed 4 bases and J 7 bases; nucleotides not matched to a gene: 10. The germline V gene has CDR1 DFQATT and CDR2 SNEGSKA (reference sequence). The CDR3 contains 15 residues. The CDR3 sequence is CSAIIGLAGTVTQYF. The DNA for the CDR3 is TGCAGTGCTATAATAGGACTAGCGGGGACAGTGACCCAGTACTTC.

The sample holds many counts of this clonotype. CDR3 protein: CASSSSLAEKLFF. CDR3 coding DNA: TGTGCCAGCAGCTCATCCTTGGCAGAAAAACTGTTTTTT. The chain is built from TRBV7-9 and TRBJ1-4, with D unclear. Trimming took 4 bases from V and 8 from J, leaving 11 bases between them. This CDR3 has 13 residues. CDR1 and CDR2 (germline): SEHNR, FQNEAQ (reference sequence).

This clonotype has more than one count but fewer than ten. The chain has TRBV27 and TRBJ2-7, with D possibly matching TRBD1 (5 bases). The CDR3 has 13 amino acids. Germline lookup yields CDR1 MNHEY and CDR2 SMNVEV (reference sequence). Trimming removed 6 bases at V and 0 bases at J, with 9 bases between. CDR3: CASSSTVSYEQYF. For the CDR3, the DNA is TGTGCCAGCAGCTCGACAGTCTCCTACGAGCAGTACTTC.

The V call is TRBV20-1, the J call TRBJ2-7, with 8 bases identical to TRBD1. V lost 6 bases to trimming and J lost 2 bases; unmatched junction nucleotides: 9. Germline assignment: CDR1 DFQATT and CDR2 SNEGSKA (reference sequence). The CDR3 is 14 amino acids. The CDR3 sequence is CSADGQGFAYEQYF. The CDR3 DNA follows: TGCAGTGCCGACGGACAGGGTTTCGCCTACGAGCAGTACTTC.

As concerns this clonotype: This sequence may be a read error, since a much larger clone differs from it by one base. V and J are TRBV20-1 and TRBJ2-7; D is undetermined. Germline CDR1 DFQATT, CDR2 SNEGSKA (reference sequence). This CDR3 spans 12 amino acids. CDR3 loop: CSASDRRYEQHF. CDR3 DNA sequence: TGCAGTGCCAGCGACCGACGCTACGAGCAGCACTTC.

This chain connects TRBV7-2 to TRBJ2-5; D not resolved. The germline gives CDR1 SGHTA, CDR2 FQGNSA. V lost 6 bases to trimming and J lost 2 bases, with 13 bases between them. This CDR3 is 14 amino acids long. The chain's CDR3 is CASRDTVYQETQYF. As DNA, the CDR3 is TGTGCCAGCAGGGATACTGTTTATCAAGAGACCCAGTACTTC. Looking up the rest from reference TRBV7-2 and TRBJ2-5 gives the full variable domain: GAGVSQSPSNKVTEKGKDVELRCDPISGHTALYWYRQSLGQGLEFLIYFQGNSAPDKSGLPSDRFSAERTGGSVSTLTIQRTQQEDSAVYLCASRDTVYQETQYFGPGTRLLVL.

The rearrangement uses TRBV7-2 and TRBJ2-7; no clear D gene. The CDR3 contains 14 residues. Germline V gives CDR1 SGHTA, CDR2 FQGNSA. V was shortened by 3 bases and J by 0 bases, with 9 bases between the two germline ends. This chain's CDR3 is CASSFQRNSYEQYF. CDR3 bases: TGTGCCAGCAGCTTTCAGCGTAACTCCTACGAGCAGTACTTC.

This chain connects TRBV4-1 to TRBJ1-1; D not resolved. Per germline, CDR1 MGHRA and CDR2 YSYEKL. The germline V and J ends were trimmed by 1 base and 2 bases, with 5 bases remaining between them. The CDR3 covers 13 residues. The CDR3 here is CASSQVDNTEAFF. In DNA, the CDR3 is TGCGCCAGCAGCCAAGTGGATAACACTGAAGCTTTCTTT.

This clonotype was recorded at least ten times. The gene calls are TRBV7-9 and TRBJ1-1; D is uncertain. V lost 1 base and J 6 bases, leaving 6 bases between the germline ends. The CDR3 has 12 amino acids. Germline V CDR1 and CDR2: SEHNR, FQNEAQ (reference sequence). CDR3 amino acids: CASSLDTPEAFF. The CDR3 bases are TGTGCCAGCAGCTTAGACACGCCTGAAGCTTTCTTT.

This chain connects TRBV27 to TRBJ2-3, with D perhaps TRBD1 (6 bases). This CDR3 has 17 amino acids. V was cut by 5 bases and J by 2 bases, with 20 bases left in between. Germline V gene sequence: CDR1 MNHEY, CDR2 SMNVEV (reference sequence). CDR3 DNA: TGTGCCAGCAGTCGACACGGATACAGGGTTGTCACAGATACGCAGTATTTT. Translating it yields CASSRHGYRVVTDTQYF.

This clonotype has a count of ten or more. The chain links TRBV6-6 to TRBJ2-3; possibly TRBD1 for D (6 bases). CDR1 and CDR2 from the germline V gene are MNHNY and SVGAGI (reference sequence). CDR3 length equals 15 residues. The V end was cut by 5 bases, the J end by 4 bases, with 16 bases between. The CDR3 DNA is TGTGCCAGCAGTCAGCGCCGGCCAGGGGCAGATACGCAGTATTTT. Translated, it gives CASSQRRPGADTQYF.

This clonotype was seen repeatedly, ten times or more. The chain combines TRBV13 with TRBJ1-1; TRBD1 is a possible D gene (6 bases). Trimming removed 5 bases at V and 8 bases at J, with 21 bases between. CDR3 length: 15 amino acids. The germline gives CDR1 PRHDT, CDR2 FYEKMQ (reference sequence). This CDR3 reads CASSHLTGREIEAFF. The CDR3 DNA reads TGTGCCAGCAGCCACCTGACAGGACGCGAGATAGAAGCTTTCTTT.

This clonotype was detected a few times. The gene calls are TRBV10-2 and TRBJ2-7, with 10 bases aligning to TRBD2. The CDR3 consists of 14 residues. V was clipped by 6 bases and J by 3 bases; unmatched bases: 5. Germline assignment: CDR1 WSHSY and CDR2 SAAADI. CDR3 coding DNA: TGCGCCAGCAGCGCTAGCGGGAGACACTACGAGCAGTACTTC. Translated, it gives CASSASGRHYEQYF.

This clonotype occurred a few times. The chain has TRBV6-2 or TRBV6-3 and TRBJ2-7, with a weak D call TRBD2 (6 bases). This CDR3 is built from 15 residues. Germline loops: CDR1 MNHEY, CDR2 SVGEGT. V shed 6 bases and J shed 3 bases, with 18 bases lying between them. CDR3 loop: CASRGPGPAGYEQYF. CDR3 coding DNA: TGTGCCAGCAGGGGCCCGGGACCAGCGGGCTACGAGCAGTACTTC.

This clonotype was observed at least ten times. CDR3 amino acids: CASSSRQGDSTDTQYF. The DNA for the CDR3 is TGTGCCAGCAGCTCGCGACAGGGGGATAGCACAGATACGCAGTATTTT. The rearrangement joins TRBV7-9 to TRBJ2-3, with 9 bases identical to TRBD1. Losses at the gene ends were 4 bases for V and 0 bases for J; bases not matched to a gene: 5. The germline V gene has CDR1 SEHNR and CDR2 FQNEAQ (reference sequence). This CDR3 is 16 amino acids long.

CDR3 DNA: TGTGCCAGCAGTTACGGGTGGAGCTCCTACGAGCAGTACTTC. It encodes CASSYGWSSYEQYF. The gene calls are TRBV6-2 or TRBV6-3 and TRBJ2-7; D not resolved. The CDR3 loop spans 14 amino acids. Per germline, CDR1 MNHEY and CDR2 SVGEGT. V was shortened by 2 bases and J by 0 bases, with 8 bases between the two germline ends.

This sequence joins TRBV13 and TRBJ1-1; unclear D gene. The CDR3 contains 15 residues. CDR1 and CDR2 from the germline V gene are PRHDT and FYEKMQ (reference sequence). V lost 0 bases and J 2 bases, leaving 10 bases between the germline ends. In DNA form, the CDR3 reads TGTGCCAGCAGCTTAGGTTGGGCAGAAAACACTGAAGCTTTCTTT. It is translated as CASSLGWAENTEAFF.

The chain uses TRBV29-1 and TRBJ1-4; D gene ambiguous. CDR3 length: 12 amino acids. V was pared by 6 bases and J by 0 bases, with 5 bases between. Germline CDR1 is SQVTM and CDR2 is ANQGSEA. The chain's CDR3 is CSVHPTNEKLFF. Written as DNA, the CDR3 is TGCAGCGTACATCCAACTAATGAAAAACTGTTTTTT. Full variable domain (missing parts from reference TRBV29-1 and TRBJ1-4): SAVISQKPSRDICQRGTSLTIQCQVDSQVTMMFWYRQQPGQSLTLIATANQGSEATYESGFVIDKFPISRPNLTFSTLTVSNMSPEDSSIYLCSVHPTNEKLFFGSGTQLSVL.

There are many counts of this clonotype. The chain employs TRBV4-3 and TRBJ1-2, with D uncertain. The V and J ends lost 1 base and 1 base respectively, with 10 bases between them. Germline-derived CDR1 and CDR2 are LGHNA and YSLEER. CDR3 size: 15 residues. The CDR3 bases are TGCGCCAGCAGCCAAGTCAGTGGAAATAACTATGGCTACACCTTC. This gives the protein CASSQVSGNNYGYTF.

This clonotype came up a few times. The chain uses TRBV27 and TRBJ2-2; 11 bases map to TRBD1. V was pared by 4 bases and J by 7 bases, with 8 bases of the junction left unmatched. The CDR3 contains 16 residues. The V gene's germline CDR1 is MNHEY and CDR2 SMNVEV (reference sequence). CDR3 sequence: CASSYRDRGFVGELFF. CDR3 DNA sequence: TGTGCCAGCAGTTACCGGGACAGGGGGTTCGTCGGGGAGCTGTTTTTT.

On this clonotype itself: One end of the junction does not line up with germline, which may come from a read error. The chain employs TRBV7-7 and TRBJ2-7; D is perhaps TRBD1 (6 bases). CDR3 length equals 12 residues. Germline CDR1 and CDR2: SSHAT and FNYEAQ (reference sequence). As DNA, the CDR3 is TGTGCTAGCAGCCACGACAGGAACGAGCAGTACTTC. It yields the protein CASSHDRNEQYF.

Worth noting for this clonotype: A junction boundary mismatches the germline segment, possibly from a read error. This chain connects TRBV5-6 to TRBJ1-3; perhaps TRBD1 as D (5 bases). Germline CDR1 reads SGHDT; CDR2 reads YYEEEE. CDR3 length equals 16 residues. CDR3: CASNLVVQGPGNTIYF. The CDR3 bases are TGTGCCAGCAACTTGGTGGTTCAGGGCCCCGGAAACACCATATATTTT.

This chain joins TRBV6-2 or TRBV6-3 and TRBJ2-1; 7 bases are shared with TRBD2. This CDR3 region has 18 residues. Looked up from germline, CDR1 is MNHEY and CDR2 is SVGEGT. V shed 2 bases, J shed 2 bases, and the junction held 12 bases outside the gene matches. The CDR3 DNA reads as TGTGCCAGCAGTTACCCCCTAGCGGAACTAGACCCCTACAATGAGCAGTTCTTC. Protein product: CASSYPLAELDPYNEQFF.

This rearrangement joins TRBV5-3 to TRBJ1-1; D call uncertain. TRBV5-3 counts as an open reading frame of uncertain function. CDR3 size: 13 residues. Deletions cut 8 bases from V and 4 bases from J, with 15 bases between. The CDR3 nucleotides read TGTGCCAGCAGAATAGGGCCCGGCACTGAAGCTTTCTTT. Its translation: CASRIGPGTEAFF.

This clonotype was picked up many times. The CDR3 DNA is TGCAGCGTCGTACGATTCTTGGGGGAACGAGACACTGAAGCTTTCTTT. Encoded protein: CSVVRFLGERDTEAFF. This rearrangement joins TRBV29-1 to TRBJ1-1; TRBD1 is a possible D gene (5 bases). The V end was cut by 6 bases, the J end by 3 bases, with 23 bases between. CDR1 and CDR2 (germline): SQVTM, ANQGSEA. CDR3 length equals 16 residues. The full variable domain, in which reference TRBV29-1 and TRBJ1-1 provide the parts outside the CDR3, is SAVISQKPSRDICQRGTSLTIQCQVDSQVTMMFWYRQQPGQSLTLIATANQGSEATYESGFVIDKFPISRPNLTFSTLTVSNMSPEDSSIYLCSVVRFLGERDTEAFFGQGTRLTVV.

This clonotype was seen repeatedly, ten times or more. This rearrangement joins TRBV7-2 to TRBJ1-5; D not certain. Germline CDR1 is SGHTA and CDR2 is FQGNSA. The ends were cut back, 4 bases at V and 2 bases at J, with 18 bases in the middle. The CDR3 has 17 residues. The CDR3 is CASSSPSEEGRNQPQHF. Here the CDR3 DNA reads TGTGCCAGCAGCTCCCCGTCCGAGGAGGGTCGCAATCAGCCCCAGCATTTT.

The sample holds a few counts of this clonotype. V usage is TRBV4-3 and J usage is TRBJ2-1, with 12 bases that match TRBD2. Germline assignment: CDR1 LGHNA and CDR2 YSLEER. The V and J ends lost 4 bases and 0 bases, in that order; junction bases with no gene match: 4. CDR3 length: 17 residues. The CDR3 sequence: CASSRGLAGLSYNEQFF. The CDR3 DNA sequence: TGCGCCAGCAGCCGCGGACTAGCGGGACTCTCCTACAATGAGCAGTTCTTC.

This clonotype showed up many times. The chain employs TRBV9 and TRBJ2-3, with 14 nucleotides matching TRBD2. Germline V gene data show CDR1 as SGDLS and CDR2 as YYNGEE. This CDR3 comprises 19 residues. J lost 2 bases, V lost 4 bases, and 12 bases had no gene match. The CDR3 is CASSLEPGLAGEATDTQYF. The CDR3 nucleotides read TGTGCCAGCAGCCTAGAGCCGGGACTAGCGGGAGAAGCCACAGATACGCAGTATTTT.

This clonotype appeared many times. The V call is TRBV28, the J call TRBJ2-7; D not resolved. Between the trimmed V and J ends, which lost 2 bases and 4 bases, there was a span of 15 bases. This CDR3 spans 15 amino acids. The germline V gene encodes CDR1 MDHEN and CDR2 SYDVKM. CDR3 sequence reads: CASSLPYPPPYEQYF. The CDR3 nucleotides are TGTGCCAGCAGTTTACCCTATCCCCCGCCTTACGAGCAGTACTTC.